The 20 T cell receptor beta chains listed next were all sequenced from one sample in a study of blood T cell repertoires in COVID-19. This table comes from immunoSEQ multiplex PCR, and its TCRdb copy is limited to in-frame clones, with some not included. This sample has roughly 320,000 clones; over 90% occur once, and the top ten carry roughly 3.9%. The sample comprised PBMCs or T cells enriched from blood (not recorded which). Receptors originate from a woman aged 25-40 years who had been exposed to COVID-19.

V and J are TRBV5-4 and TRBJ2-3; tentative D call: TRBD1 (5 bases). Germline V gene lookup returns CDR1 SGHNT and CDR2 YYREEE (reference sequence). V was cut by 5 bases and J by 6 bases, with 19 bases left in between. The CDR3 spans 15 residues. The CDR3 DNA follows: TGTGCCAGCAGTTCCCCAGGGCCCTCTCCCGATACGCAGTATTTT. Its translation is CASSSPGPSPDTQYF.

This chain's CDR3 is CASSEAQGRNGYTF. The CDR3 DNA follows: TGTGCCAGCAGTGAAGCACAGGGAAGAAATGGCTACACCTTC. V is TRBV6-1 and J is TRBJ1-2; D is possibly TRBD1 (6 bases). V was clipped by 0 bases and J by 6 bases, with 11 bases between them. This CDR3 has 14 amino acids. The germline CDR1 and CDR2 sequences are MNHNS and SASEGT.

V is TRBV4-3 and J is TRBJ1-2; D may be TRBD1 (5 bases). In germline, CDR1 is LGHNA, CDR2 YSLEER. Trimming left V 0 bases short and J 5 bases short, with 13 bases between. The CDR3 consists of 15 residues. The CDR3 sequence: CASSQELQDLYGYTF. The DNA of the CDR3 is TGCGCCAGCAGCCAAGAATTACAGGACCTATATGGCTACACCTTC.

The chain couples TRBV2 to TRBJ2-7; TRBD2 aligns across 9 bases. The CDR3 sequence is 15 residues long. V gave up 4 bases and J gave up 3 bases; unmatched junction bases: 7. From germline, CDR1 is SNHLY and CDR2 FYNNEI. The CDR3 DNA reads as TGTGCCAGCAGTGTATCGGTAGCGGGGGTCTACGAGCAGTACTTC. It encodes CASSVSVAGVYEQYF.

CDR3 sequence reads: CASSQHQGNYSPLHF. The CDR3 DNA reads TGTGCCAGCAGCCAACATCAGGGGAATTATTCACCCCTCCACTTT. The rearrangement uses TRBV14 and TRBJ1-6; D is possibly TRBD1 (6 bases). The V gene lost 2 bases and the J gene lost 8 bases, with 13 bases spanning the gap. The CDR3 extends over 15 amino acids. The germline gives CDR1 SGHDN, CDR2 FVKESK. The variable domain in full, with the rest retrieved from reference TRBV14 and TRBJ1-6, is EAGVTQFPSHSVIEKGQTVTLRCDPISGHDNLYWYRRVMGKEIKFLLHFVKESKQDESGMPNNRFLAERTGGTYSTLKVQPAELEDSGVYFCASSQHQGNYSPLHFGNGTRLTVT.

The rearrangement links TRBV7-2 to TRBJ2-4; unclear D gene. CDR1 SGHTA and CDR2 FQGNSA come from the germline V gene. This CDR3 region has 14 residues. Trimming took 6 bases from V and 2 from J, leaving 11 bases between them. The CDR3 DNA follows: TGTGCCAGCAGTTACGACACCACCAAAAACATTCAGTACTTC. It is translated as CASSYDTTKNIQYF.

The chain has TRBV7-7 and TRBJ2-1; 7 bases match TRBD1. J lost 12 bases, V lost 2 bases, and 4 bases had no gene match. The germline CDR1 and CDR2 sequences are SSHAT and FNYEAQ (reference sequence). This CDR3 region has 12 residues. The CDR3 bases are TGTGCCAGCAGCTTACGGACAGGAGGGCAGTTCTTC. It codes for CASSLRTGGQFF. The variable domain in full, with the rest retrieved from reference TRBV7-7 and TRBJ2-1, is GAGVSQSPRYKVTKRGQDVTLRCDPISSHATLYWYQQALGQGPEFLTYFNYEAQPDKSGLPSDRFSAERPEGSISTLTIQRTEQRDSAMYRCASSLRTGGQFFGPGTRLTVL.

In its sample, this clone was seen once. V is TRBV18 and J is TRBJ2-2, with 8 nucleotides matching TRBD2. CDR1 KGHSH and CDR2 LQKENI come from the germline V gene. This CDR3 is built from 16 residues. J gave up 7 bases and V 0 bases, and 7 bases lay outside the gene matches. The CDR3 nucleotides read TGTGCCAGCTCACCACCGGGACTAGAGGCGGGCGGGGAGCTGTTTTTT. Translated: CASSPPGLEAGGELFF.

The chain recombines TRBV3-1 (or the pseudogene TRBV3-2) with TRBJ1-4, with D possibly TRBD1 on 6 matching bases. The CDR3 consists of 14 residues. Trimming removed 0 bases from V and 8 bases from J, with 10 bases in between. The germline CDR1 and CDR2 sequences are LGHDT and YNNKEL (reference sequence). CDR3 nucleotide sequence: TGTGCCAGCAGCCAAGAGGCAGGGGAGGAAAAACTGTTTTTT. Protein sequence: CASSQEAGEEKLFF.

The V and J genes are TRBV5-4 and TRBJ2-7; possibly TRBD1 for D (7 bases). CDR1 and CDR2 from the germline V gene are SGHNT and YYREEE (reference sequence). There are 15 residues in the CDR3. Trimming took off 3 bases at V and 3 bases at J, with 16 bases between the two ends. This CDR3 is CASSSAGTVHYEQYF. The CDR3 DNA is TGTGCCAGCAGCTCGGCGGGGACAGTCCACTACGAGCAGTACTTC.

The table lists this clone with a few counts. This chain joins TRBV25-1 and TRBJ2-7; a weak D match, TRBD1 (5 bases). This CDR3 spans 12 amino acids. V was shortened by 3 bases and J by 9 bases, with 12 bases between the two germline ends. Germline CDR1 MGHDK, CDR2 SYGVNS. CDR3 sequence: CASSEQGAWQYF. The CDR3 nucleotides are TGTGCCAGCAGTGAGCAGGGCGCGTGGCAGTACTTC.

The chain joins TRBV9 to TRBJ1-5; D might be TRBD1 (6 bases). Trimming took 4 bases from V and 2 from J, leaving 13 bases between them. CDR3 length: 15 residues. Germline assignment: CDR1 SGDLS and CDR2 YYNGEE. CDR3 sequence reads: CASSPGVRGNQPQHF. The CDR3, as DNA: TGTGCCAGCAGCCCAGGGGTGCGGGGCAATCAGCCCCAGCATTTT.

The CDR3 protein is CASSPTGVVGGYTF. DNA of the CDR3: TGTGCCAGCAGCCCGACAGGGGTTGTCGGTGGCTACACCTTC. The chain employs TRBV2 and TRBJ1-2; 8 positions agree with TRBD1. In germline, CDR1 is SNHLY, CDR2 FYNNEI. Trimming cost V 6 bases and J 7 bases; bases outside gene matches: 10. The CDR3 runs to 14 residues. The variable domain in full, completed from reference TRBV2 and TRBJ1-2, reads EPEVTQTPSHQVTQMGQEVILRCVPISNHLYFYWYRQILGQKVEFLVSFYNNEISEKSEIFDDQFSVERPDGSNFTLKIRSTKLEDSAMYFCASSPTGVVGGYTFGSGTRLTVV.

The chain is built from TRBV4-1 and TRBJ1-4; D gene uncertain. V lost 1 base and J lost 3, with 15 bases in between. Germline V gene data show CDR1 as MGHRA and CDR2 as YSYEKL. This CDR3 is 17 amino acids long. The CDR3 is CASSQGRGPTPNEKLFF. The CDR3 DNA follows: TGCGCCAGCAGCCAAGGCCGAGGTCCAACCCCTAATGAAAAACTGTTTTTT.

The CDR3 is CASARVESPYGYTF. CDR3 in DNA: TGTGCCAGCGCCCGGGTCGAAAGTCCCTATGGCTACACCTTC. The chain uses TRBV5-5 and TRBJ1-2; D gene ambiguous. Germline V gene data show CDR1 as SGHKS and CDR2 as YYEKEE (reference sequence). V dropped 7 bases and J dropped 4 bases, with 17 bases sitting between them. The CDR3 is 14 residues long.

V gene TRBV7-3 combines with J gene TRBJ2-5, with D hard to call. The V end lost 5 bases, the J end lost 2 bases, and 9 bases lay between the germline ends. Germline CDR1 is SGHTA and CDR2 is FQGTGA. This CDR3 is 13 amino acids long. The CDR3 DNA reads TGTGCCAGCAGCCCCGGGTCACAAGAGACCCAGTACTTC. Its translation is CASSPGSQETQYF.

This clone was recorded once. The rearrangement joins TRBV4-1 to TRBJ1-4; the D is unclear. Trimming shortened V by 4 bases and J by 0 bases, and 18 bases separated the two germline ends. The length of the CDR3 is 18 residues. Germline CDR1 MGHRA, CDR2 YSYEKL. The CDR3 loop is CASSPSPAAVATNEKLFF. The CDR3 DNA is TGCGCCAGCAGCCCTTCCCCGGCGGCGGTCGCAACTAATGAAAAACTGTTTTTT.

Only one count was recorded for this clone. The chain combines TRBV5-1 with TRBJ1-5; 9 bases map to TRBD1. This CDR3 is 15 amino acids long. Trimming removed 0 bases from V and 7 bases from J; junction bases left unmatched: 5. Per germline, CDR1 SGHRS and CDR2 YFSETQ. The chain's CDR3 is CASSLGTGGRQPQHF. The CDR3 DNA reads TGCGCCAGCAGCTTGGGAACAGGGGGCAGACAGCCCCAGCATTTT. Drawing the rest from reference TRBV5-1 and TRBJ1-5, the complete variable domain is KAGVTQTPRYLIKTRGQQVTLSCSPISGHRSVSWYQQTPGQGLQFLFEYFSETQRNKGNFPGRFSGRQFSNSRSEMNVSTLELGDSALYLCASSLGTGGRQPQHFGDGTRLSIL.

The rearrangement joins TRBV5-6 to TRBJ2-7; a weak D match, TRBD1 (6 bases). CDR3 length equals 16 residues. Germline V gene lookup returns CDR1 SGHDT and CDR2 YYEEEE. V was clipped by 1 base and J by 0 bases, with 14 bases between them. CDR3 protein: CASSLKRDRSSYEQYF. CDR3 DNA sequence: TGTGCCAGCAGCTTGAAGCGAGACAGGAGCTCCTACGAGCAGTACTTC. The full variable domain, with the rest looked up from reference TRBV5-6 and TRBJ2-7, is DAGVTQSPTHLIKTRGQQVTLRCSPKSGHDTVSWYQQALGQGPQFIFQYYEEEERQRGNFPDRFSGHQFPNYSSELNVNALLLGDSALYLCASSLKRDRSSYEQYFGPGTRLTVT.

The J gene is TRBJ2-5, the V gene TRBV6-5; D may be TRBD1 (6 bases). The germline gives CDR1 MNHEY, CDR2 SVGAGI. V was trimmed by 2 bases and J by 7 bases, leaving 17 bases between them. The CDR3 consists of 15 residues. CDR3 in DNA: TGTGCCAGCAGTTACGGGGGACAAAGAATTGGGACCCAGTACTTC. Amino acids: CASSYGGQRIGTQYF.